A single sample gave rise to the 9 T cell receptor beta chains below, sequenced in a study of T cells in Graves' hyperthyroidism and ophthalmopathy. TCR beta CDR3 regions were amplified from RNA transcripts. RT-PCR in the first round (using the HTBI primer set) targeted the TCR CDR3. TCRdb re-derived calls from the multiplex PCR reads in MiXCR, one entry per CDR3 protein. The data contain a few hundred thousand distinct CDR3 sequences, approximately 14% of them seen just once; the ten biggest clones take up 6.5% to 8%. Material: blood. These receptors were collected from a woman in her 30s with Graves' hyperthyroidism.

This clonotype was seen many times. The rearrangement links TRBV2 to TRBJ2-1; D call uncertain. This CDR3 spans 15 amino acids. Trimming removed 2 bases from V and 7 bases from J, with 15 bases in between. In germline, CDR1 is SNHLY, CDR2 FYNNEI. The CDR3 region has the DNA TGTGCCAGCAGTGAATTGCGTAGCAGCCAAAATGAGCAGTTCTTC. As protein: CASSELRSSQNEQFF.

The CDR3 DNA reads as TGCGCCAGCAGTGAGACCGGGGGATTCAACTACGAGCAGTACTTC. This sequence encodes CASSETGGFNYEQYF. The chain combines TRBV10-1 with TRBJ2-7; possible D gene TRBD2, 6 bases. The CDR3 extends over 15 amino acids. Germline values: CDR1 WNHNN, CDR2 SYGVQD (reference sequence). V was shortened by 2 bases and J by 3 bases, with 14 bases between the two germline ends.

This clonotype has only a few counts. The chain couples TRBV5-1 to TRBJ2-7; D remains unclear. The CDR3 is 15 residues long. Germline-derived CDR1 and CDR2 are SGHRS and YFSETQ. Trimming removed 0 bases from V and 0 bases from J, with 10 bases in between. CDR3 sequence: CASSLAGYGSYEQYF. The CDR3 DNA follows: TGCGCCAGCAGCTTGGCCGGGTATGGCTCCTACGAGCAGTACTTC. Looking up the rest from reference TRBV5-1 and TRBJ2-7 gives the full variable domain: KAGVTQTPRYLIKTRGQQVTLSCSPISGHRSVSWYQQTPGQGLQFLFEYFSETQRNKGNFPGRFSGRQFSNSRSEMNVSTLELGDSALYLCASSLAGYGSYEQYFGPGTRLTVT.

This clonotype was counted only a few times. This chain connects TRBV6-2 or TRBV6-3 to TRBJ1-1; 9 bases are a match to TRBD1. CDR1 is MNHEY and CDR2 is SVGEGT in the germline V gene. V lost 5 bases and J lost 9; bases outside the gene matches: 13. This CDR3 contains 15 residues. CDR3 protein: CASSDASGDRDKAFF. The DNA for the CDR3 is TGTGCCAGCAGTGACGCCTCGGGGGACAGGGACAAAGCTTTCTTT.

The genes are TRBV19 and TRBJ1-1; 8 bases agree with TRBD1. V shed 5 bases, J shed 3 bases, and the junction held 5 bases outside the gene matches. Germline values: CDR1 LNHDA, CDR2 SQIVND (reference sequence). The CDR3 extends over 14 amino acids. This chain's CDR3 is CASSPQGEDTEAFF. The CDR3 bases are TGTGCCAGTAGTCCACAGGGGGAGGACACTGAAGCTTTCTTT.

This clonotype was seen a handful of times. The chain joins TRBV3-1 to TRBJ1-6, with D unresolved. Trimming stripped 3 bases from V and 6 bases from J, with 12 bases between. The germline gives CDR1 LGHDT, CDR2 YNNKEL (reference sequence). The CDR3 covers 15 residues. CDR3 in DNA: TGTGCCAGCAGCCACGGTCCGGGCTCTAATTCACCCCTCCACTTT. This codes for CASSHGPGSNSPLHF.

To note about this clonotype: A clone one base away is much larger, so this may be a read error. The chain combines TRBV12-3 or TRBV12-4 with TRBJ2-7, with TRBD1 as a possible D gene (6 bases). The CDR3 extends over 15 amino acids. Trimming pared 4 bases from V and 4 bases from J, leaving 17 bases between. The CDR3 here is CASSSRQDTLYEQYF. CDR3 DNA sequence: TGTGCCAGCAGTTCCCGACAGGACACACTATACGAGCAGTACTTC.

In this sample, this clonotype turned up many times. V and J are TRBV27 and TRBJ2-1, with D perhaps TRBD1 or TRBD2 (5 bases each). V lost 2 bases and J lost 4, with 15 bases in between. The germline gives CDR1 MNHEY, CDR2 SMNVEV (reference sequence). The CDR3 spans 16 residues. In DNA, the CDR3 is TGTGCCAGCAGTTTACAGGCTAGAGGGGCTTACAATGAGCAGTTCTTC. It codes for CASSLQARGAYNEQFF.

This clonotype was found many times. This sequence joins TRBV30 and TRBJ1-1, with D possibly being TRBD1 (6 bases). Per the germline V gene, CDR1 is GTSNPN and CDR2 is SVGIG (reference sequence). V was clipped by 4 bases and J by 5 bases, with 11 bases between them. The length of the CDR3 is 12 residues. The chain's CDR3 is CAWTGDRTEAFF. The DNA for the CDR3 is TGTGCCTGGACAGGGGATCGAACTGAAGCTTTCTTT.